This is a list of T cell receptor beta chains from one sample in a study of beta chain features in type 1 diabetes. Measured with immunoSEQ multiplex PCR; TCRdb has only the in-frame clones, and not every one. The repertoire holds about 320,000 clones, with around 13% as singletons. Sample: central memory CD4+ T cells from blood. Receptors were obtained from a man under 40 in good health. The CDR3 runs from the conserved cysteine through the conserved F or W. D genes are given only for firm matches. Not every row has a clone size; where given, it reads once, few, many or a size class.

d_gene	abundance	v_gene	j_gene	CDR3aa	CDR3nt
.	few	TRBV5-4	TRBJ2-1	CASSSRSSYNEQFF	TGTGCCAGCAGCTCCAGGTCCTCCTACAATGAGCAGTTCTTC
.	few	TRBV29-1	TRBJ2-2	CSVDPGTGGTGELFF	TGCAGCGTTGATCCCGGCACGGGTGGAACCGGGGAGCTGTTTTTT
.	few	TRBV30	TRBJ1-1	CAWSVGGRTDTEAFF	TGTGCCTGGAGTGTAGGTGGCAGGACTGACACTGAAGCTTTCTTT
.	few	TRBV7-7	TRBJ2-2	CASSPSETGELFF	TGTGCCAGCAGCCCGAGTGAAACCGGGGAGCTGTTTTTT
.	few	TRBV15	TRBJ1-1	CATSRDFGAGAFF	TGTGCCACCAGCAGAGATTTTGGCGCGGGAGCTTTCTTT
.	few	TRBV4-3	TRBJ2-1	CASSQGWTSGHEQFF	TGCGCCAGCAGCCAAGGGTGGACCAGCGGTCATGAGCAGTTCTTC
.	few	TRBV19	TRBJ2-3	CASSMGPPPGTQYF	TGTGCCAGTAGTATGGGACCGCCCCCCGGTACGCAGTATTTT
TRBD2	many	TRBV30	TRBJ2-3	CACRGSGSEGDTQYF	TGTGCCTGCCGTGGGAGCGGGAGTGAGGGGGATACGCAGTATTTT
TRBD2	.	TRBV19	TRBJ2-3	CASSTPGLQDTQYF	TGTGCCAGTAGTACACCGGGACTACAAGATACGCAGTATTTT
TRBD2	.	TRBV7-8	TRBJ2-3	CASSLAGGPADTQYF	TGTGCCAGCAGCTTGGCGGGAGGGCCAGCAGATACGCAGTATTTT
.	.	TRBV27	TRBJ1-5	CASSNKQGAGNQPQHF	TGTGCCAGCAGCAATAAGCAGGGCGCCGGCAATCAGCCCCAGCATTTT
.	.	TRBV13	TRBJ2-7	CASSDYEQYF	TGTGCCAGCAGTGACTACGAGCAGTACTTC
.	.	TRBV9	TRBJ1-1	CASSVEAMGVPTNTEAFF	TGTGCCAGCAGCGTAGAAGCGATGGGGGTCCCAACTAACACTGAAGCTTTCTTT
TRBD1	many	TRBV28	TRBJ2-6	CASRKQGGGSGANVLTF	TGTGCCAGCAGGAAACAGGGGGGCGGCTCTGGGGCCAACGTCCTGACTTTC
.	many	TRBV21-1	TRBJ2-1	CASSAWRDRAYNEQFF	TGTGCCAGCAGCGCGTGGCGAGACAGGGCGTACAATGAGCAGTTCTTC
TRBD1	.	TRBV23-1	TRBJ1-1	CASSQTTGGTNTEAFF	TGCGCCAGCAGTCAAACTACAGGGGGAACTAATACTGAAGCTTTCTTT
.	.	TRBV25-1	TRBJ2-2	CASSELMRAEGELFF	TGTGCCAGCAGTGAATTGATGAGGGCCGAAGGGGAGCTGTTTTTT
.	few	TRBV4-2	TRBJ1-3	CASSRKNREGNTIYF	TGTGCCAGCAGCCGTAAAAACAGGGAGGGCAACACCATATATTTT
.	.	TRBV11-2	TRBJ1-3	CASSLGSSSGNTIYF	TGTGCCAGCAGCTTAGGTTCCAGCTCTGGAAACACCATATATTTT
.	.	TRBV6-6	TRBJ1-5	CASSYAAGWDQPQHF	TGTGCCAGCAGTTACGCGGCAGGGTGGGATCAGCCCCAGCATTTT
TRBD1	few	TRBV5-1	TRBJ2-3	CASSPGQGRDTQYF	TGCGCCAGCAGCCCGGGACAGGGGAGAGATACGCAGTATTTT
.	medium-sized	TRBV2	TRBJ1-4	CASGMINEKLFF	TGTGCCAGCGGGATGATCAATGAAAAACTGTTTTTT
.	many	TRBV14	TRBJ1-6	CASSQVTGGSSPLHF	TGTGCCAGCAGCCAAGTGACAGGAGGGTCTTCACCCCTCCACTTT
.	few	TRBV4-2	TRBJ2-1	CASSQDRVLGNEQFF	TGTGCCAGCAGCCAAGACAGGGTCCTCGGCAATGAGCAGTTCTTC
.	many	TRBV18	TRBJ1-2	CASSGDYGYTF	TGTGCCAGCTCAGGGGACTATGGCTACACCTTC
.	many	TRBV7-7	TRBJ2-5	CASSPGPSQYF	TGTGCCAGCAGCCCAGGTCCCTCCCAGTACTTC
.	.	TRBV6-5	TRBJ2-1	CASSEFRNEQFF	TGTGCCAGCAGTGAGTTCAGGAATGAGCAGTTCTTC
TRBD1	few	TRBV27	TRBJ1-5	CASSSGQGVLQPQHF	TGTGCCAGCAGTTCAGGACAGGGGGTTTTGCAGCCCCAGCATTTT
.	few	TRBV6-5	TRBJ1-1	CASSEFGITEAFF	TGTGCCAGCAGTGAATTTGGGATCACTGAAGCTTTCTTT
.	few	TRBV30	TRBJ2-5	CAWSPTVPRKETQYF	TGTGCCTGGAGTCCCACGGTACCTCGGAAAGAGACCCAGTACTTC
.	.	TRBV7-7	TRBJ1-1	CASSLQGLPTEAFF	TGCGCCAGCAGCCTCCAGGGTTTGCCCACTGAAGCTTTCTTT
.	many	TRBV27	TRBJ2-6	CASRLFRGANVLTF	TGTGCCAGCAGACTATTCAGAGGGGCCAACGTCCTGACTTTC
TRBD1	.	TRBV5-6	TRBJ1-4	CASSLWRTGIEKLFF	TGTGCCAGCAGCTTGTGGAGGACAGGAATCGAAAAACTGTTTTTT
.	few	TRBV7-2	TRBJ1-6	CASSARSSGNSPLHF	TGTGCCAGCAGCGCCCGATCAAGCGGTAATTCACCCCTCCACTTT
TRBD2	many	TRBV11-3	TRBJ2-4	CASSSRLAENIQYF	TGTGCCAGCAGCTCGAGACTAGCGGAAAACATTCAGTACTTC
.	.	TRBV2	TRBJ1-5	CASSYGSTWQPQHF	TGTGCCAGCAGTTATGGATCTACGTGGCAGCCCCAGCATTTT
.	.	TRBV7-2	TRBJ2-7	CASSQRGQRTYEQYF	TGTGCCAGCAGCCAGCGGGGACAGCGGACCTACGAGCAGTACTTC
TRBD1	few	TRBV7-7	TRBJ2-7	CASSLQGEIDEQYF	TGTGCCAGCAGTCTACAGGGGGAAATCGACGAGCAGTACTTC
.	.	TRBV11-3	TRBJ2-3	CASSLMSGGGGLGQYF	TGTGCCAGCAGCTTAATGTCCGGAGGTGGGGGGCTGGGGCAGTATTTT
.	few	TRBV9	TRBJ1-2	CASSVANTVNYGYTF	TGTGCCAGCAGCGTAGCAAATACGGTCAACTATGGCTACACCTTC
.	few	TRBV4-2	TRBJ2-3	CASSPDTDTQYF	TGTGCCAGCAGCCCCGACACAGATACGCAGTATTTT
.	.	TRBV13	TRBJ2-1	CASSSESGYNEQFF	TGTGCCAGCAGCTCAGAGAGCGGATACAATGAGCAGTTCTTC